This T cell receptor (beta chain) was sequenced during a study of blood T cell repertoires in COVID-19. Study background: Whether acute or convalescent, the COVID-19 samples came from the United States, Italy and Spain. T cells, B-cell-depleted T cells, or PBMCs provided the cDNA or gDNA that served as material.

Authors' data handling: Reference gene primer amplification yielded estimated nucleated cell counts. Clones were read by immunoSEQ multiplex PCR, and TCRdb kept only the in-frame ones, dropping some. V and J calls and clone size are those listed in that table; D and trimming were worked out from the DNA. The data contain fewer than 150,000 clones, around 87% of them singletons. The V gene's germline CDR1 is SGDLS and CDR2 YYNGEE. The CDR3 covers 15 residues. V gave up 1 base and J gave up 6 bases; unmatched junction bases: 3. This chain connects TRBV9 to TRBJ2-2, with 10 positions matching TRBD2. Sequenced sample: peripheral blood. The source of this sequence is a woman in her fifties or sixties with acute or convalescent COVID-19. The CDR3 protein is CASSVLGTSAGELFF. The CDR3 bases are TGTGCCAGCAGCGTACTAGGGACTAGCGCCGGGGAGCTGTTTTTT. Supplemented by reference TRBV9 and TRBJ2-2, the full variable domain reads DSGVTQTPKHLITATGQRVTLRCSPRSGDLSVYWYQQSLDQGLQFLIQYYNGEERAKGNILERFSAQQFPDLHSELNLSSLELGDSALYFCASSVLGTSAGELFFGEGSRLTVL.